This TCR beta chain originates from a study of cytomegalovirus exposure and HLA in healthy donors. Study-level points and caveats: In vitro data verified a few CMV-associated chains as specific for CMV antigens.

Germline lookup yields CDR1 SGHDT and CDR2 YYEEEE. The junction had 11 bases not matched to a gene; V was cut back by 4 bases and J by 0 bases. CDR3 length equals 18 residues. As for this clone: The antigen is unknown.

Primers: 60 Vbeta forward and 13 Jbeta reverse. Here immunoSEQ multiplex PCR was the method, and the copy in TCRdb shows in-frame clones only, minus some. The sample shows fewer than 75,000 clones, and roughly 15% sits with its ten largest clones. What was sequenced was PBMCs. V and J are TRBV5-6 and TRBJ1-5; 9 bases are a match to TRBD1. This receptor was obtained from a boy aged 10-17 years in good health and CMV-seronegative. This CDR3 reads CASSRRSDRGTSNQPQHF. CDR3 in DNA: TGTGCCAGCAGCCGACGATCGGACAGGGGCACTAGCAATCAGCCCCAGCATTTT.